This TCR beta chain was documented in a study of blood T cell repertoires in COVID-19. The trim removed 4 bases at V and 4 bases at J, leaving 12 bases unmatched. Germline CDR1 and CDR2: SGHRS and YFSETQ. This CDR3 is built from 16 residues. Data came from immunoSEQ multiplex PCR; TCRdb stores just in-frame clones and leaves some out. The sample carries a few hundred thousand clones, around 84% recorded once. The gene calls are TRBV5-1 and TRBJ2-5, with 8 positions matching TRBD1. This clonotype was sampled from a woman aged 50 to 60 who had been exposed to COVID-19. Sequenced sample: PBMCs or T cells enriched from blood (not recorded which). CDR3 coding DNA: TGCGCCAGCAGCCCGAGGACAGGGAAAGGGTTAGAGACCCAGTACTTC. As protein: CASSPRTGKGLETQYF.